This T cell receptor (beta chain) was identified during a study of blood T cell repertoires in COVID-19. Study as a whole: T cells, B-cell-depleted T cells, or PBMCs supplied cDNA or gDNA.

In the original analysis: Cell counts per sample came from amplifying reference gene primers. Profiling relied on immunoSEQ multiplex PCR, and the TCRdb table lists in-frame clones only, not all of them. The DNA was the basis for D and trimming; V, J and clone size are from that table. The sample comprises around 300,000 clones, 65% to 90% of which are singletons, and about an eighth rests with the top ten. Germline-derived CDR1 and CDR2 are SGHRS and YFSETQ. CDR3 size: 16 residues. V was clipped by 2 bases and J by 1 base; unmatched bases: 1. Sequenced material: peripheral blood. This chain connects TRBV5-1 to TRBJ2-1, with 12 bases aligning to TRBD2. The source is a human donor in a cohort sampled during active COVID-19. Written as DNA, the CDR3 is TGCGCCAGCAGCTTCACTAGCGGGAGGTCCTACAATGAGCAGTTCTTC. Encoded protein: CASSFTSGRSYNEQFF. The variable domain in full, with the rest retrieved from reference TRBV5-1 and TRBJ2-1, is KAGVTQTPRYLIKTRGQQVTLSCSPISGHRSVSWYQQTPGQGLQFLFEYFSETQRNKGNFPGRFSGRQFSNSRSEMNVSTLELGDSALYLCASSFTSGRSYNEQFFGPGTRLTVL.